This T cell receptor (beta chain) was obtained from a study of cytomegalovirus exposure and HLA in healthy donors. Only in-frame clones appear in the TCRdb table, and some are missing; sequencing was by immunoSEQ multiplex PCR. The table includes about 56,000 clones, about 92% detected once. The material sequenced was PBMCs. This clonotype was obtained from a man aged 18 to 30 in good health and CMV-seronegative.

CDR3 in amino acids: CASSRRAGGLSYEQYF. DNA of the CDR3: TGTGCCAGCAGCCGCCGGGCGGGAGGACTCTCCTACGAGCAGTACTTC. This chain uses TRBV7-2 with TRBJ2-7; 8 positions agree with TRBD2. Unmatched junction bases numbered 9, after V lost 5 bases and J lost 0 bases. Germline CDR1 SGHTA, CDR2 FQGNSA. CDR3 length: 16 residues.